These 15 T cell receptor beta chains came from one sample sequenced in a study of blood T cell repertoires in COVID-19. Profiling relied on immunoSEQ multiplex PCR, and the TCRdb table lists in-frame clones only, not all of them. Of around 60,000 clones in the sample, 84% are singletons; the top ten hold about 16%. Sequenced: peripheral blood. These receptor sequences come from a man in his 60s with COVID-19, enrolled during active disease.

The V gene is TRBV12-3 or TRBV12-4, the J gene TRBJ1-3; no clear D gene. V shed 3 bases and J shed 4 bases, with 4 bases lying between them. This CDR3 comprises 12 residues. The CDR3 bases are TGTGCCAGCAGTTTTGAGGGAAACACCATATATTTT. It encodes CASSFEGNTIYF.

The chain employs TRBV3-1 (or the pseudogene TRBV3-2) and TRBJ1-1, with D possibly TRBD1 on 5 matching bases. Looked up from germline, CDR1 is LGHDT and CDR2 is YNNKEL (reference sequence). This CDR3 contains 15 residues. The V end was cut by 4 bases, the J end by 3 bases, with 15 bases between. As DNA, the CDR3 is TGTGCCAGCAGCCTCGGGGGGGGTAGGTACACTGAAGCTTTCTTT. It is translated as CASSLGGGRYTEAFF.

This chain connects TRBV27 to TRBJ2-4; 8 positions agree with TRBD1. The CDR3 is made up of 17 amino acids. V lost 5 bases and J lost 0; bases outside the gene matches: 9. Germline CDR1 MNHEY, CDR2 SMNVEV (reference sequence). CDR3 sequence: CASSPIYRGIAKNIQYF. Written as DNA, the CDR3 is TGTGCCAGCAGTCCCATCTACAGGGGGATAGCCAAAAACATTCAGTACTTC.

This chain joins TRBV2 and TRBJ1-3, with TRBD1 identical over 7 bases. This CDR3 comprises 21 residues. Germline CDR1 SNHLY, CDR2 FYNNEI. V trimming: 0 bases; J trimming: 7 bases; junction bases outside the gene matches: 24. The CDR3 loop is CASSEAAPIGGGRHRGNTIYF. In nucleotides, the CDR3 is TGTGCCAGCAGTGAAGCGGCTCCAATCGGCGGCGGCAGGCACAGGGGTAACACCATATATTTT.

The rearrangement links TRBV28 to TRBJ1-5; 9 nucleotides match TRBD1. This CDR3 has 14 residues. Germline loops: CDR1 MDHEN, CDR2 SYDVKM. V lost 6 bases to trimming and J lost 7 bases; unmatched junction nucleotides: 7. Written as DNA, the CDR3 is TGTGCCAGCAGCCGAGAGGACAGGGGACAGCCCCAGCATTTT. This gives the protein CASSREDRGQPQHF.

The chain joins TRBV19 to TRBJ1-4; 7 nucleotides match TRBD1. In germline, CDR1 is LNHDA, CDR2 SQIVND (reference sequence). The CDR3 sequence is 14 residues long. V trimming: 2 bases; J trimming: 5 bases; junction bases outside the gene matches: 2. The CDR3 DNA reads as TGTGCCAGTAGTATAACAGGGGTAAATGAAAAACTGTTTTTT. Encoded protein: CASSITGVNEKLFF.

The CDR3 nucleotides read TGTGCCAGCAGCCATGGGAGAGGAGCTTCACCCCTCCACTTT. Its protein product is CASSHGRGASPLHF. This rearrangement joins TRBV14 to TRBJ1-6; D uncertain. V lost 3 bases and J lost 9, with 12 bases in between. The germline V gene has CDR1 SGHDN and CDR2 FVKESK. This CDR3 is 14 amino acids long. Based on the CDR3 plus reference TRBV14 and TRBJ1-6, the full variable domain is EAGVTQFPSHSVIEKGQTVTLRCDPISGHDNLYWYRRVMGKEIKFLLHFVKESKQDESGMPNNRFLAERTGGTYSTLKVQPAELEDSGVYFCASSHGRGASPLHFGNGTRLTVT.

The genes are TRBV7-3 and TRBJ2-2; TRBD2 aligns across 11 bases. Trimming cost V 3 bases and J 4 bases; bases outside gene matches: 4. This CDR3 contains 16 residues. The V gene's germline CDR1 is SGHTA and CDR2 FQGTGA. CDR3: CASSFITSGSTGELFF. In DNA, the CDR3 is TGTGCCAGCAGCTTCATTACTAGCGGGAGCACCGGGGAGCTGTTTTTT.

The chain employs TRBV24-1 and TRBJ2-1; 11 nucleotides agree with TRBD1. This CDR3 region has 17 residues. V gave up 7 bases and J gave up 8 bases; unmatched junction bases: 15. Germline V gene lookup returns CDR1 KGHDR and CDR2 SFDVKD. The CDR3 spells CATSGMAGTGGGDEQFF. CDR3 nucleotide sequence: TGTGCCACCAGCGGAATGGCCGGGACAGGGGGAGGGGATGAGCAGTTCTTC.

The chain links TRBV3-1 (or the pseudogene TRBV3-2) to TRBJ2-1; no reliable D call. Per the germline V gene, CDR1 is LGHDT and CDR2 is YNNKEL (reference sequence). V was trimmed by 0 bases and J by 10 bases, leaving 16 bases between them. CDR3 length: 15 amino acids. CDR3 sequence reads: CASSQEARRGAEQFF. Here the CDR3 DNA reads TGTGCCAGCAGCCAAGAGGCTCGGCGAGGCGCAGAGCAGTTCTTC.

The CDR3 spells CSVARVPLNTEAFF. The CDR3 nucleotides read TGCAGCGTTGCCAGGGTACCCCTGAACACTGAAGCTTTCTTT. The V and J genes are TRBV29-1 and TRBJ1-1; D might be TRBD1 (5 bases). Germline V gene lookup returns CDR1 SQVTM and CDR2 ANQGSEA. V was pared by 4 bases and J by 0 bases, with 12 bases between. The CDR3 runs to 14 residues.

This clone was counted only a few times. The CDR3 region has the DNA TGCGCCAGCAGCTGGCTAGCGGGACCTTCCTACGAGCAGTACTTC. Protein product: CASSWLAGPSYEQYF. The chain recombines TRBV5-1 with TRBJ2-7, with 9 bases lining up with TRBD2. Trimming removed 3 bases from V and 1 base from J; junction bases left unmatched: 5. The CDR3 loop spans 15 amino acids. Germline CDR1 and CDR2: SGHRS and YFSETQ. Supplemented by reference TRBV5-1 and TRBJ2-7, the full variable domain reads KAGVTQTPRYLIKTRGQQVTLSCSPISGHRSVSWYQQTPGQGLQFLFEYFSETQRNKGNFPGRFSGRQFSNSRSEMNVSTLELGDSALYLCASSWLAGPSYEQYFGPGTRLTVT.

This chain joins TRBV3-1 (or the pseudogene TRBV3-2) and TRBJ1-6; no firm D call. The CDR3 loop spans 14 amino acids. Germline V lookup: CDR1 LGHDT, CDR2 YNNKEL (reference sequence). With 1 base removed from V and 9 bases from J, the gap between germline ends came to 10 bases. CDR3 DNA sequence: TGTGCCAGCAGCCAAGGAGAGAGGCGTTCACCCCTCCACTTT. Protein product: CASSQGERRSPLHF.

The gene calls are TRBV10-3 and TRBJ2-7; D not resolved. The germline V and J ends were trimmed by 8 bases and 5 bases, with 25 bases remaining between them. The CDR3 extends over 16 amino acids. Germline CDR1 and CDR2: ENHRY and SYGVKD. CDR3 residues: CAIQSSASPSVDEQYF. CDR3 bases: TGTGCCATCCAATCTTCAGCGAGCCCGTCGGTGGACGAGCAGTACTTC.

This clone came up a few times. CDR3 sequence (DNA): TGTGCCAGCAGCAAAGGTTGGACATCGGAGTCCTACGAGCAGTACTTC. Protein sequence: CASSKGWTSESYEQYF. The chain couples TRBV21-1 to TRBJ2-7; whether TRBD1, the table's D call, matches the DNA was not checked. TRBV21-1 is reported as a pseudogene. This CDR3 contains 16 residues.